Below are 19 T cell receptor beta chains sequenced from a single sample in a study of identical twins. TCRdb processed the 5' RACE reads anew with MiXCR; each CDR3 protein has one entry. The sample includes 1.5 million or so distinct CDR3 sequences, under 35% of them seen just once. Sequenced material: cord blood. These receptors were obtained from a newborn girl in good health.

This clonotype was observed at least ten times. This chain links TRBV3-1 with TRBJ1-2; possibly TRBD1 for D (5 bases). V was clipped by 1 base and J by 6 bases, with 12 bases between them. This CDR3 comprises 14 residues. Germline V gives CDR1 LGHDT, CDR2 YNNKEL (reference sequence). The CDR3 nucleotides are TGTGCCAGCAGCCAAGTGGGCCAGGGAAATGGCTACACCTTC. Amino acids: CASSQVGQGNGYTF.

The chain combines TRBV28 with TRBJ2-7; 12 nucleotides match TRBD2. Trimming at V came to 2 bases and at J to 7 bases, leaving 27 bases not matched to a gene. The CDR3 has 22 amino acids. In germline, CDR1 is MDHEN, CDR2 SYDVKM. The CDR3 nucleotides read TGTGCCAGCAGTTTACCCGTTTTCCCTTCCGGGACTAGCGGGTTGAACGACAATGAGCAGTACTTC. This codes for CASSLPVFPSGTSGLNDNEQYF.

The chain's CDR3 is CASSFIGAGGRDTQYF. As DNA, the CDR3 is TGTGCCAGCAGTTTTATCGGAGCGGGAGGGAGAGATACGCAGTATTTT. The chain recombines TRBV28 with TRBJ2-3; 10 nucleotides align to TRBD2. CDR1 is MDHEN, CDR2 SYDVKM, per germline. The CDR3 sequence is 16 residues long. V lost 3 bases and J lost 5; bases outside the gene matches: 8.

This chain joins TRBV7-9 and TRBJ1-1; no clear D. From germline, CDR1 is SEHNR and CDR2 FQNEAQ (reference sequence). Trimming shortened V by 1 base and J by 3 bases, and 6 bases separated the two germline ends. The CDR3 covers 13 residues. DNA of the CDR3: TGTGCCAGCAGCTTAGATCAGTACACTGAAGCTTTCTTT. This gives the protein CASSLDQYTEAFF.

The rearrangement uses TRBV19 and TRBJ2-1; 7 bases agree with TRBD2. V dropped 3 bases and J dropped 0; count of bases not matched to a gene: 5. Germline CDR1 is LNHDA and CDR2 is SQIVND (reference sequence). The CDR3 loop spans 16 amino acids. This chain's CDR3 is CASSMGAGDSYNEQFF. The CDR3 DNA sequence: TGTGCCAGTAGTATGGGCGCGGGGGACTCCTACAATGAGCAGTTCTTC.

The CDR3 reads CASSYRGYEHYF. In DNA form, the CDR3 reads TGCGCCAGCAGCTACAGGGGGTACGAGCACTACTTC. The V gene is TRBV5-1, the J gene TRBJ2-4; 8 bases map to TRBD1. The CDR3 is 12 residues long. Per the germline V gene, CDR1 is SGHRS and CDR2 is YFSETQ. V lost 3 bases and J lost 16; bases outside the gene matches: 9.

V usage is TRBV20-1 and J usage is TRBJ2-7; 9 nucleotides match TRBD1. Germline lookup yields CDR1 DFQATT and CDR2 SNEGSKA (reference sequence). V lost 6 bases, J lost 3 bases, and 6 bases stayed unmatched. The length of the CDR3 is 13 residues. The CDR3 DNA sequence: TGCAGTGCACGCCGGGACAGGGACTACGAGCAGTACTTC. It encodes CSARRDRDYEQYF.

This clonotype came up a few times. This chain joins TRBV5-1 and TRBJ2-1; possible D gene TRBD2, 6 bases. The CDR3 is 16 residues long. From germline, CDR1 is SGHRS and CDR2 YFSETQ. Trimming left V 1 base short and J 3 bases short, with 14 bases between. CDR3: CASSLRGRDFYNEQFF. Written as DNA, the CDR3 is TGCGCCAGCAGCTTGAGGGGCCGGGACTTCTACAATGAGCAGTTCTTC.

The genes are TRBV12-3 or TRBV12-4 and TRBJ2-5, with 7 bases fitting TRBD2. TRBJ2-7 explains the end of the DNA better; the J call may be wrong. This CDR3 is 14 amino acids long. CDR3 region: CASSFFGLDYEQYF. Written as DNA, the CDR3 is TGTGCCAGCAGTTTTTTCGGACTAGACTACGAGCAGTACTTC.

The CDR3 nucleotides read TGTGCCAGCAGCCAAGAACTAGCGGGAGGGCCGGGATACAATGAGCAGTTCTTC. This sequence encodes CASSQELAGGPGYNEQFF. The V call is TRBV3-1, the J call TRBJ2-1, with 13 bases aligning to TRBD2. Germline trimming cut 0 bases from V and 4 bases from J; bases unmatched to any gene: 6. Germline CDR1 is LGHDT and CDR2 is YNNKEL (reference sequence). The CDR3 has 18 residues.

The genes are TRBV6-5 and TRBJ2-7; 8 bases are a match to TRBD2. V lost 4 bases and J lost 3; bases outside the gene matches: 11. The length of the CDR3 is 16 residues. CDR1 is MNHEY and CDR2 is SVGAGI in the germline V gene. Here the CDR3 reads CASSFSTLAGLYEQYF. The CDR3 nucleotides are TGTGCCAGCAGTTTCTCGACCTTAGCGGGGCTCTACGAGCAGTACTTC.

The chain recombines TRBV4-1 with TRBJ2-3; 12 bases are a match to TRBD2. Looked up from germline, CDR1 is MGHRA and CDR2 is YSYEKL. With 0 bases clipped from V and 0 bases from J, the junction kept 13 bases outside the gene matches. This CDR3 comprises 21 residues. The CDR3 DNA sequence: TGCGCCAGCAGCCAAGAAACCTACCGGACTAGCGGGATTACTAGCACAGATACGCAGTATTTT. Its translation: CASSQETYRTSGITSTDTQYF.

Only a few counts were recorded for this clonotype. J is TRBJ1-2 and V is TRBV4-2; no reliable D call. The CDR3 is 14 residues long. The V gene lost 0 bases and the J gene lost 6 bases, with 11 bases spanning the gap. Germline CDR1 LGHNA, CDR2 YNFKEQ. The CDR3 region is CASSQDRGGHGYTF. CDR3 nucleotides: TGTGCCAGCAGCCAAGATCGGGGAGGGCATGGCTACACCTTC.

The count of this clonotype is one. The chain uses TRBV5-1 and TRBJ1-4; tentatively, D is TRBD1 (6 bases). CDR3 length: 15 amino acids. The V end was cut by 4 bases, the J end by 5 bases, with 15 bases between. Germline CDR1 reads SGHRS; CDR2 reads YFSETQ. The DNA for the CDR3 is TGCGCCAGCAGCCGAAAACAGGGTCTAAATGAAAAACTGTTTTTT. Translated: CASSRKQGLNEKLFF.

The CDR3 coding sequence is TGTGCCAGCACCGGACTAGCGGGAGGGCCGAACACCGGGGAGCTGTTTTTT. As protein: CASTGLAGGPNTGELFF. J is TRBJ2-2 and V is TRBV6-1, with 15 bases fitting TRBD2. V dropped 7 bases and J dropped 0; count of bases not matched to a gene: 3. The germline V gene encodes CDR1 MNHNS and CDR2 SASEGT. This CDR3 contains 17 residues.

The chain recombines TRBV10-3 with TRBJ2-7; 8 nucleotides align to TRBD1. V lost 6 bases and J lost 4; bases outside the gene matches: 2. CDR3 length: 12 amino acids. CDR1 is ENHRY, CDR2 SYGVKD, per germline. The CDR3 DNA is TGTGCCATCAGCCGACAGGGGTACGAGCAGTACTTC. Protein product: CAISRQGYEQYF.

The chain links TRBV12-3 or TRBV12-4 to TRBJ2-2; no reliable D call. The V gene lost 0 bases and the J gene lost 3 bases, with 14 bases spanning the gap. The CDR3 extends over 17 amino acids. CDR3 amino acids: CASSLAPISTYTGELFF. As DNA, the CDR3 is TGTGCCAGCAGTTTAGCGCCTATCTCTACCTACACCGGGGAGCTGTTTTTT.

V usage is TRBV12-3 or TRBV12-4 and J usage is TRBJ2-5, with TRBD1 as a possible D gene (5 bases). The CDR3 extends over 15 amino acids. The V gene lost 2 bases and the J gene lost 11 bases, with 21 bases spanning the gap. This CDR3 is CASSLMGQGRNEQYF. DNA for the CDR3: TGTGCCAGCAGTTTAATGGGGCAGGGCCGTAATGAGCAGTACTTC.

The chain has TRBV2 and TRBJ2-3; D remains unclear. The CDR3 runs 16 residues. CDR1 and CDR2 from the germline V gene are SNHLY and FYNNEI. V lost 1 base, J lost 0 bases, and 11 bases lay in between. The CDR3 coding sequence is TGTGCCAGCAGTGAAGGACACTCCATTAGCACAGATACGCAGTATTTT. It encodes CASSEGHSISTDTQYF.